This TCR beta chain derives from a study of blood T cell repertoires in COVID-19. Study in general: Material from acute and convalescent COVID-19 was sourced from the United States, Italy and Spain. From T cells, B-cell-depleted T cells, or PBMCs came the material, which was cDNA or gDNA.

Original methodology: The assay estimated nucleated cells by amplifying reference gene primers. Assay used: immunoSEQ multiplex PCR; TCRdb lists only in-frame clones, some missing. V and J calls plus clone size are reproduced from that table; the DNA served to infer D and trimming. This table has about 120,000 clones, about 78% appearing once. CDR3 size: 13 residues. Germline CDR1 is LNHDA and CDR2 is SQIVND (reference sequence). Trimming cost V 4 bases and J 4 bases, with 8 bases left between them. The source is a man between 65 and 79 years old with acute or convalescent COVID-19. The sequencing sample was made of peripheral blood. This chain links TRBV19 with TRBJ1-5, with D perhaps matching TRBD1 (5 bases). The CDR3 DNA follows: TGTGCCAGTAGTACCCAGGGAAATCAGCCCCAGCATTTT. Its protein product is CASSTQGNQPQHF.